This T cell receptor (beta chain) was sequenced in a study of blood T cells in healthy people across ages. Study-wide findings and caveats: Unsorted PBMC input precluded a conclusive naive versus antigen-experienced comparison.

As concerns this clonotype: Its target is unknown.

J gave up 5 bases and V 5 bases, and 4 bases lay outside the gene matches. Germline CDR1 reads SGHVS; CDR2 reads FQNEAQ. The length of the CDR3 is 14 residues. Through a sample-barcoded 5' primer and a J-beta primer mix, a second PCR was run for about 6 to 12 cycles. Each CDR3 protein gets one entry after TCRdb re-called the 5' RACE reads with MiXCR. The sample includes about 1.4 million distinct CDR3 sequences, roughly 60% seen only once; the top ten take over 5%. Input material: blood. V is TRBV7-8 and J is TRBJ1-5, with 9 bases that match TRBD1. The receptor's source is a man aged 18 to 30 in good health. DNA for the CDR3: TGTGCCAGCAGCCAAGGACAGGGGCATCAGCCCCAGCATTTT. Amino acid sequence: CASSQGQGHQPQHF.